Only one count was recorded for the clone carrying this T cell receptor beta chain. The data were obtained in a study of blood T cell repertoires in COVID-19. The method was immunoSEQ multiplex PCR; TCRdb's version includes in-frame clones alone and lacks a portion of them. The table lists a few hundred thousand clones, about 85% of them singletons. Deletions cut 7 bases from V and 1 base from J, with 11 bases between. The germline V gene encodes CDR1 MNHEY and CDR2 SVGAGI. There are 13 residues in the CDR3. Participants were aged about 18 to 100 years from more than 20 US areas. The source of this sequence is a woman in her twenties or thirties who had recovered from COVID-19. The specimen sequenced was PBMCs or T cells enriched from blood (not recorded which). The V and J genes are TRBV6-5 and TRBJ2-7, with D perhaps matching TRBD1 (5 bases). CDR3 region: CASNLGPSYEQYF. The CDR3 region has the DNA TGTGCCAGCAACCTGGGGCCTTCCTACGAGCAGTACTTC.